This T cell receptor beta chain stems from a study of cytomegalovirus exposure and HLA in healthy donors. Study summary: The study placed 80% to 90% of its approximately 380 genotyped donors in the Caucasian-associated ancestry cluster.

Overall study findings and caveats: In a later analysis, DRB1 alleles had the most associated TCRs; HLA-C alleles the fewest. The dataset shows that most TCR sequences were rare, while some public TCRs occurred in many donors. HLA-A and HLA-B allele assignments for most subjects were reportedly predicted accurately using TCR beta sequences.

Primers for the PCR totalled 60 Vbeta and 13 Jbeta. Profiled with immunoSEQ multiplex PCR; TCRdb holds only in-frame clones, not every one. The data hold tens of thousands of clones, with roughly 67% observed a single time. Comments on this clone: Its cognate antigen is unknown.

Germline lookup yields CDR1 SNHLY and CDR2 FYNNEI. V lost 3 bases to trimming and J lost 0 bases; unmatched junction nucleotides: 2. The CDR3 spans 15 residues. This clonotype was obtained from a man aged 35-49 years in good health and CMV-seropositive. V and J are TRBV2 and TRBJ2-3, with TRBD1 identical over 8 bases. Input material: PBMCs. The CDR3 coding sequence is TGTGCCAGCAGTGAGCAGGGGGCAAGCACAGATACGCAGTATTTT. The encoded protein is CASSEQGASTDTQYF.